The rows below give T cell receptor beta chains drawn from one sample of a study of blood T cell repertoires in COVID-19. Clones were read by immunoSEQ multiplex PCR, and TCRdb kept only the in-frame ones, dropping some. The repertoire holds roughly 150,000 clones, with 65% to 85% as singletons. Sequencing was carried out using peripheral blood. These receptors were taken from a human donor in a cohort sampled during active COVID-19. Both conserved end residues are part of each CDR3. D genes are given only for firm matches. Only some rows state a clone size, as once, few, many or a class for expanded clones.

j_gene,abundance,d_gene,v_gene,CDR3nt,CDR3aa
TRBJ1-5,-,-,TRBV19,TGTGCCAGTAGTAAGCAGGGGATTAGCAATCAGCCCCAGCATTTT,CASSKQGISNQPQHF
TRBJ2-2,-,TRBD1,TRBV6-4,TGTGCCAGCAGTGGACAGGGGACCGGGGAGCTGTTTTTT,CASSGQGTGELFF
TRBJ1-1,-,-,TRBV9,TGTGCCAGCAGCGTAGGTCACAGCGGAAACACTGAAGCTTTCTTT,CASSVGHSGNTEAFF
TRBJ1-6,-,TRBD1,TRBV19,TGTGCCAGTAGGGAGACAGGGTCTCATAATTCACCCCTCCACTTT,CASRETGSHNSPLHF
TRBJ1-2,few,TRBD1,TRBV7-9,TGTGCCATTCCGGACAGGAACTATGGCTACACCTTC,CAIPDRNYGYTF
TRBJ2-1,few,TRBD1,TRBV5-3,TGTGCCAGAAGCTTGGTCAGGGGGCGTTCCAATGAGCAGTTCTTC,CARSLVRGRSNEQFF
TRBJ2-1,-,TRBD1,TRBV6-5,TGTGCCAGCAGCCGCCTGGGGACAGGGGGCAATGAGCAGTTCTTC,CASSRLGTGGNEQFF
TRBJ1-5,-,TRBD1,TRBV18,TGTGCCAGCTCACTGGACAGGGGCAATCAGCCCCAGCATTTT,CASSLDRGNQPQHF
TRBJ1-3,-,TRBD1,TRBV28,TGTGCCAGCAGTTGGACCAGGGGGAACACCATATATTTT,CASSWTRGNTIYF
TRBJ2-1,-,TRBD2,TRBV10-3,TGTGCCATACGAAGCGGGGGGGGCTCCTACAATGAGCAGTTCTTC,CAIRSGGGSYNEQFF
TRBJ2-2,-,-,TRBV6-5,TGTGCCGGATTGAACAGGAATACCGGGGAGCTGTTTTTT,CAGLNRNTGELFF
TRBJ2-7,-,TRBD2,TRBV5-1,TGCGCCAGCAGAGAAAGGTCCGGGGGGACCTACGAGCAGTACTTC,CASRERSGGTYEQYF
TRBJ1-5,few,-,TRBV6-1,TGTGCCAGCAGTGATTGGGCAGCCCTGGAAGCTCAGCCCCAGCATTTT,CASSDWAALEAQPQHF
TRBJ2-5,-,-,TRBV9,TGTGCCAGCAGCGTGAGTTTCTGGGAGACCCAGTACTTC,CASSVSFWETQYF
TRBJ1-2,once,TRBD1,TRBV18,TGTGCCAGCTCATCGGGGACAGGGAAAGATGGCTACACCTTC,CASSSGTGKDGYTF
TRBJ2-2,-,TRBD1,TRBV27,TGTGCCAGCAGGTGGACAGGGGGCTCCGGGGAGCTGTTTTTT,CASRWTGGSGELFF
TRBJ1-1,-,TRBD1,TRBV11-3,TGTGCCAGCAGCAAGACAGGGGGCAACACTGAAGCTTTCTTT,CASSKTGGNTEAFF
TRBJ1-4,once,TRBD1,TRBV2,TGTGCCAGCACCGCACAGGGGAGAGGTTTTGAAAAACTGTTTTTT,CASTAQGRGFEKLFF
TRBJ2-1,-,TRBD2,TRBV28,TGTGCCAGCAGTTTGCCCGGGACTAGCTATGAGCAGTTCTTC,CASSLPGTSYEQFF
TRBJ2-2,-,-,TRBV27,TGTGCCAGCAGTTCCCCAGGTGTAGTCGGGGAGCTGTTTTTT,CASSSPGVVGELFF
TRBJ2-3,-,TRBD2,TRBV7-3,TGTGCCAGCAGCTTGGGAGGGGTCGCAGATACGCAGTATTTT,CASSLGGVADTQYF
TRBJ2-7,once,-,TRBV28,TGTGCCAGCAGTTTAGCCGCGACAGGTTCCTACGAGCAGTACTTC,CASSLAATGSYEQYF
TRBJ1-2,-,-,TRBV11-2,TGTGCCAGCAGCTTTGGACACTATGGATCTAACTATGGCTACACCTTC,CASSFGHYGSNYGYTF
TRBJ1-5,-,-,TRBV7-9,TGTGCCAGCAGCTCCACGGGTGAGAGTCAGCCCCAGCATTTT,CASSSTGESQPQHF
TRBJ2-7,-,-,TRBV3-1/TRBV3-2,TGTGCCAGCAGCCATAGCTCCTACGAGCAGTACTTC,CASSHSSYEQYF
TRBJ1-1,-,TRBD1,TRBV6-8,TGTGCCAGCAGTTACGACGGACAGGGGGAGGACACTGAAGCTTTCTTT,CASSYDGQGEDTEAFF
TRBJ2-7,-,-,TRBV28,TGTGCCAGCAGTTACGGGATGACCTTCTCCTACGAGCAGTACTTC,CASSYGMTFSYEQYF
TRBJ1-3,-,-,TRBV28,TGTGCCAGCAGTTTGGGCGGGGAATCTGGAAACACCATATATTTT,CASSLGGESGNTIYF
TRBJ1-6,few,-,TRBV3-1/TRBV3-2,TGTGCCAGCAGCCCAGAGGTACGGGTTAATTCACCCCTCCACTTT,CASSPEVRVNSPLHF
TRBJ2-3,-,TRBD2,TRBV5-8,TGTGCCAGCAGCTTTGGTAGCGGGGTCTCTAGCACAGATACGCAGTATTTT,CASSFGSGVSSTDTQYF
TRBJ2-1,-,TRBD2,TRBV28,TGTGCCAGCAGGCTTGACGTAGCGGGCTCCTACAATGAGCAGTTCTTC,CASRLDVAGSYNEQFF
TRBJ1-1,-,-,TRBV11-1,TGTGCCAGCAGCTTAGTCAGGGGGAACACTGAAGCTTTCTTT,CASSLVRGNTEAFF
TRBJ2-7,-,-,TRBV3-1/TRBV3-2,TGTGCCAGCAGCCTTAAATCCGCCGGGGAGCAGTACTTC,CASSLKSAGEQYF
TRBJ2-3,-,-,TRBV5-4,TGTGCCAGCAGCCCGGCCGGGTACACAGATACGCAGTATTTT,CASSPAGYTDTQYF
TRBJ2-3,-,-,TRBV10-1,TGCGCCAGCAGTGGAGGGCGAACTCCGGGCACAGATACGCAGTATTTT,CASSGGRTPGTDTQYF
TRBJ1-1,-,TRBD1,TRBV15,TGTGCCACCAGCAGAGATGGGAGGGACAGGAACCCAAACACTGAAGCTTTCTTT,CATSRDGRDRNPNTEAFF
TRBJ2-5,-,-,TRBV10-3,TGTGCCATCAGTGAGTCCCTAGCGGAGACCCAGTACTTC,CAISESLAETQYF
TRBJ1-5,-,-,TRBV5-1,TGCGCCAGCAGCTTACAAGGCGGAAGCAATCAGCCCCAGCATTTT,CASSLQGGSNQPQHF
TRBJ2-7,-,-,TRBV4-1,TGCGCCAGCAGCCAAGTTTATTCCGTCGGGAGCTCCTACGAGCAGTACTTC,CASSQVYSVGSSYEQYF
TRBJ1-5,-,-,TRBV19,TGTGCCAGTAGTATTGGGGCAGGGGATCAGCCCCAGCATTTT,CASSIGAGDQPQHF
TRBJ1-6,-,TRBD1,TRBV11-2,TGTGCCAGCAGCTCGGGACAGACTATTAATTCACCCCTCCACTTT,CASSSGQTINSPLHF
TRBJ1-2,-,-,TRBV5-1,TGCGCCAGCAGCTTGGGGACAGATTTTGTGTTATATGGCTACACCTTC,CASSLGTDFVLYGYTF